This passage covers 4 T cell receptor beta chains from one sample sequenced in a study of T cell changes during pregnancy in multiple sclerosis. Sequenced by immunoSEQ multiplex PCR; TCRdb stores in-frame clones only, minus some. The table lists roughly 40,000 clones, approximately 90% of them singletons. The source was peripheral blood, collected before pregnancy. The receptors were sampled from a female donor with multiple sclerosis, enrolled in a pregnancy study.

Written as DNA, the CDR3 is TGCGCCAGCAGCTTGCTTACAGGGCCCGCTAACTATGGCTACACCTTC. Amino acid sequence: CASSLLTGPANYGYTF. The rearrangement uses TRBV5-1 and TRBJ1-2; maybe TRBD1 (6 bases). The CDR3 loop spans 16 amino acids. Germline CDR1 and CDR2: SGHRS and YFSETQ. The ends were cut back, 1 base at V and 0 bases at J, with 13 bases in the middle.

The chain is built from TRBV28 and TRBJ2-6; TRBD1 agrees at 10 bases. V lost 1 base to trimming and J lost 1 base; unmatched junction nucleotides: 7. CDR3 length: 19 residues. Germline lookup yields CDR1 MDHEN and CDR2 SYDVKM. CDR3 DNA sequence: TGTGCCAGCAGTTTATCAGGGACAGGGGATGGATCTGGGGCCAACGTCCTGACTTTC. Residues: CASSLSGTGDGSGANVLTF. Full variable domain (outside the CDR3, taken from reference TRBV28 and TRBJ2-6): DVKVTQSSRYLVKRTGEKVFLECVQDMDHENMFWYRQDPGLGLRLIYFSYDVKMKEKGDIPEGYSVSREKKERFSLILESASTNQTSMYLCASSLSGTGDGSGANVLTFGAGSRLTVL.

The CDR3 protein is CASSPLTSGVDTQYF. In DNA, the CDR3 is TGTGCCAGCTCACCATTGACTAGCGGGGTAGATACGCAGTATTTT. The chain uses TRBV18 and TRBJ2-3, with 11 bases lining up with TRBD2. This CDR3 has 15 residues. The germline V gene encodes CDR1 KGHSH and CDR2 LQKENI. The J segment lost 5 bases and the V segment lost 2 bases, leaving 3 bases of the junction unmatched.

This chain connects TRBV19 to TRBJ2-2; 9 nucleotides line up with TRBD1. The germline V gene has CDR1 LNHDA and CDR2 SQIVND (reference sequence). Losses at the gene ends were 4 bases for V and 6 bases for J; bases not matched to a gene: 9. This CDR3 contains 16 residues. The CDR3 DNA sequence: TGTGCCAGTAGTACCATGACAGGGGGTTGGTCCGGGGAGCTGTTTTTT. Translation gives CASSTMTGGWSGELFF.